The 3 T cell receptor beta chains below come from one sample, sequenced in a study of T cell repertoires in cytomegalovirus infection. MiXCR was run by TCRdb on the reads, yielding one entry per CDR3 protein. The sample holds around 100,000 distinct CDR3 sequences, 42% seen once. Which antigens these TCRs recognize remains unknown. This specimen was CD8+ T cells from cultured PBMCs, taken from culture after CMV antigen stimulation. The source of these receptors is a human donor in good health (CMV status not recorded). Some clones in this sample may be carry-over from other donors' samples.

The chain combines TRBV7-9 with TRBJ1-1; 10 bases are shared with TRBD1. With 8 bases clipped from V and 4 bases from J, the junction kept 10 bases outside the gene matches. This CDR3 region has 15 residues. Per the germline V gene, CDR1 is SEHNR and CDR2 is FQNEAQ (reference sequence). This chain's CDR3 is CASVHDRGLGTEAFF. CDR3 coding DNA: TGTGCCAGCGTCCATGACAGGGGGCTGGGCACTGAAGCTTTCTTT.

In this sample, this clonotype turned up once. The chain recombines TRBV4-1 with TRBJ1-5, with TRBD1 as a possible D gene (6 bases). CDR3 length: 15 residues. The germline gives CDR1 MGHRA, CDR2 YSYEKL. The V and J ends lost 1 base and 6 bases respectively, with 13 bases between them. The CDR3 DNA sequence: TGCGCCAGCAGCCAAGTCCCGGGGGCCGGTCAGCCCCAGCATTTT. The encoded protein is CASSQVPGAGQPQHF.

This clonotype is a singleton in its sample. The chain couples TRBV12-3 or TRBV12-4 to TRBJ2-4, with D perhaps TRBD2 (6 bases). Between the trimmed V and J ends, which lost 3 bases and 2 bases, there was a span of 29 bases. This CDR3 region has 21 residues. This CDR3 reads CASSFVIGADVAVPSKNIQYF. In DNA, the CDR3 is TGTGCCAGCAGTTTCGTGATAGGGGCGGATGTAGCGGTTCCTTCCAAAAACATTCAGTACTTC.